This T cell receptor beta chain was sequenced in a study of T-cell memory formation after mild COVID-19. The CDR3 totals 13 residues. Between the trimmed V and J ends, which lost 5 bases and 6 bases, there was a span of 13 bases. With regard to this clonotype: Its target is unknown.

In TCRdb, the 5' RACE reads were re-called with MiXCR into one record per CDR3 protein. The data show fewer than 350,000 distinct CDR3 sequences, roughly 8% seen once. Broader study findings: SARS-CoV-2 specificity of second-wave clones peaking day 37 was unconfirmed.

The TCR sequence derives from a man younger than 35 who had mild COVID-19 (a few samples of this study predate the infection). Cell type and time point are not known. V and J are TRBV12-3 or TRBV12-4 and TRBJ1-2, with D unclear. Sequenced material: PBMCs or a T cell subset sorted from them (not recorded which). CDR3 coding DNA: TGTGCCAGCAGTGCCCCCTTAGGCCATGGCTACACCTTC. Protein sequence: CASSAPLGHGYTF.